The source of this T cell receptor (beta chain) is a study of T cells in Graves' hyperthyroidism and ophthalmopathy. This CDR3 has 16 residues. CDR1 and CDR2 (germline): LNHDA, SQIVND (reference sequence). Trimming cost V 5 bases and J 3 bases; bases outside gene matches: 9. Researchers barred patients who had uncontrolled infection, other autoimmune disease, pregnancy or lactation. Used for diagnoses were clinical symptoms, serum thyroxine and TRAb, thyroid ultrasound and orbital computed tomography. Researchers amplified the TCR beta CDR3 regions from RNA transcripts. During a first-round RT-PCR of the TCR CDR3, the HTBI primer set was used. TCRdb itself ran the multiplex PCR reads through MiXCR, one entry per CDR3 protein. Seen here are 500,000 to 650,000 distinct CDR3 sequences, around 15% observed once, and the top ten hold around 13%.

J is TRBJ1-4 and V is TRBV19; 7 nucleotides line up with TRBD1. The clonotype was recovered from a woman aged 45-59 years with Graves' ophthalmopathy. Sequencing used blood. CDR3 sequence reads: CASSRFPGQSNEKLFF. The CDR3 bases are TGTGCCAGTAGTCGCTTCCCGGGACAGTCTAATGAAAAACTGTTTTTT.